A selection of T cell receptor beta chains follows, all from one sample in a study of OX40 agonist ivuxolimab in advanced cancers. Generated by immunoSEQ multiplex PCR, the TCRdb table keeps only in-frame clones and is missing some. The table includes roughly 120,000 clones, more than 70% detected once. This sample comprised CD4+ or CD8+ T cells sorted from blood, obtained in a trial of the OX40 agonist ivuxolimab. These receptors came from an adult with an advanced solid tumor such as melanoma, head and neck, liver or kidney cancer. The CDR3 runs from the conserved cysteine through the conserved F or W. A D gene is named only where the DNA matches it firmly. For some rows the clone size is stated as once, few or many, or as a class when expanded; others skip it.

j_gene: TRBJ1-5
abundance: once
d_gene: -
v_gene: TRBV27
CDR3nt: TGTGCCAGCAGTTTATTTTCGCCAGCTTATAGCAATCAGCCCCAGCATTTT
CDR3aa: CASSLFSPAYSNQPQHF

j_gene: TRBJ2-6
abundance: -
d_gene: -
v_gene: TRBV7-9
CDR3nt: TGTGCCAGCAGCTTAGTAGGGGCGGCTGGGGCCAACGTCCTGACTTTC
CDR3aa: CASSLVGAAGANVLTF

j_gene: TRBJ2-1
abundance: -
d_gene: -
v_gene: TRBV6-5
CDR3nt: TGTGCCACCGGCTACAATGAGCAGTTCTTC
CDR3aa: CATGYNEQFF

j_gene: TRBJ1-1
abundance: -
d_gene: -
v_gene: TRBV5-1
CDR3nt: TGCGCCAGCAGCTTGGCCGGCGGGAACACTGAAGCTTTCTTT
CDR3aa: CASSLAGGNTEAFF

j_gene: TRBJ1-5
abundance: -
d_gene: -
v_gene: TRBV10-2
CDR3nt: TGCGCCAGCAGTGAGGGCCAGTATAGCAATCAGCCCCAGCATTTT
CDR3aa: CASSEGQYSNQPQHF

j_gene: TRBJ2-5
abundance: -
d_gene: TRBD1
v_gene: TRBV29-1
CDR3nt: TGCAGCGTTGAGCTCTACAGGGGGCTTGAGACCCAGTACTTC
CDR3aa: CSVELYRGLETQYF

j_gene: TRBJ2-5
abundance: -
d_gene: -
v_gene: TRBV18
CDR3nt: TGTGCCAGCTCACCACCCTTAACCCGGACGGCAGGCGGAAAAGAGACCCAGTACTTC
CDR3aa: CASSPPLTRTAGGKETQYF

j_gene: TRBJ2-2
abundance: -
d_gene: -
v_gene: TRBV5-1
CDR3nt: TGCGCCAGCAGCTCCAGGGTTACCGGGGAGCTGTTTTTT
CDR3aa: CASSSRVTGELFF

j_gene: TRBJ1-2
abundance: -
d_gene: -
v_gene: TRBV6-1
CDR3nt: TGTGCCAGCAGTGAAGACGGCCGGGGGACCTTC
CDR3aa: CASSEDGRGTF

j_gene: TRBJ2-2
abundance: -
d_gene: TRBD2
v_gene: TRBV10-3
CDR3nt: TGTGCCATCAGGGGACTAGCGAACACCGGGGAGCTGTTTTTT
CDR3aa: CAIRGLANTGELFF

j_gene: TRBJ1-4
abundance: -
d_gene: -
v_gene: TRBV6-1
CDR3nt: TGTGCCAGCACAAAGGCGAGGTCGACTAATGAAAAACTGTTTTTT
CDR3aa: CASTKARSTNEKLFF

j_gene: TRBJ2-5
abundance: -
d_gene: TRBD1
v_gene: TRBV7-8
CDR3nt: TGTGCCGTAAGACAGGGACAAGAGACCCAGTACTTC
CDR3aa: CAVRQGQETQYF

j_gene: TRBJ2-7
abundance: -
d_gene: TRBD2
v_gene: TRBV18
CDR3nt: TGTGCCAGCTCACCAGGCGCGGGAGAACCCAGCGAGCAGTACTTC
CDR3aa: CASSPGAGEPSEQYF

j_gene: TRBJ1-1
abundance: -
d_gene: -
v_gene: TRBV5-1
CDR3nt: TGTGCCAGCAGTTATCAAGGGGGTTTTGAAGCTTTCTTT
CDR3aa: CASSYQGGFEAFF

j_gene: TRBJ1-6
abundance: -
d_gene: -
v_gene: TRBV4-3
CDR3nt: TGCGCCAGCAGCCAAATGAGGTCTTCACCCCTCCACTTT
CDR3aa: CASSQMRSSPLHF

j_gene: TRBJ2-7
abundance: -
d_gene: TRBD1
v_gene: TRBV7-9
CDR3nt: TGTGCCAGCAGCCCTGGGACAGAGATGAGGTTC
CDR3aa: CASSPGTEMRF

j_gene: TRBJ2-5
abundance: -
d_gene: -
v_gene: TRBV27
CDR3nt: TGTGCCAGCAGTCAGGCAGAGACCCAGTACTTC
CDR3aa: CASSQAETQYF

j_gene: TRBJ2-7
abundance: -
d_gene: TRBD2
v_gene: TRBV5-1
CDR3nt: TGCGCCAGCAGCAAGGTCGCGGGAGAAGAGCAGTACTTC
CDR3aa: CASSKVAGEEQYF

j_gene: TRBJ2-7
abundance: -
d_gene: -
v_gene: TRBV14
CDR3nt: TGTGCCAGCAGCATCCGGCCTCCGGGAGAGCAGTACTTC
CDR3aa: CASSIRPPGEQYF

j_gene: TRBJ1-2
abundance: -
d_gene: -
v_gene: TRBV4-2
CDR3nt: TGTGCCAGCAGCCCTTCACAGGGCTTTGGCTATGGCTACACCTTC
CDR3aa: CASSPSQGFGYGYTF

j_gene: TRBJ2-7
abundance: -
d_gene: -
v_gene: TRBV28
CDR3nt: TGTGCCAGTAGACAGGGCCGGGAGGAGCAGTACTTC
CDR3aa: CASRQGREEQYF

j_gene: TRBJ2-1
abundance: -
d_gene: TRBD2
v_gene: TRBV4-2
CDR3nt: TGTGCCAGCAGCCAAGACGCGGGACTAGCGAGACGCTCCTACAATGAGCAGTTCTTC
CDR3aa: CASSQDAGLARRSYNEQFF

j_gene: TRBJ2-5
abundance: -
d_gene: -
v_gene: TRBV11-2
CDR3nt: TGTGCCAGCAGCTTAGATCGCCCAGGGCCCGGAAAGACCCAGTACTTC
CDR3aa: CASSLDRPGPGKTQYF

j_gene: TRBJ1-2
abundance: -
d_gene: -
v_gene: TRBV2
CDR3nt: TGTGCCAGCAACGCAGGGAGGTACGGCAACTATGGCTACACCTTC
CDR3aa: CASNAGRYGNYGYTF

j_gene: TRBJ2-2
abundance: -
d_gene: -
v_gene: TRBV5-1
CDR3nt: TGCGCCAGCAGCATTCAGGGCCCGCACACCGGGGAGCTGTTTTTT
CDR3aa: CASSIQGPHTGELFF

j_gene: TRBJ2-7
abundance: -
d_gene: TRBD2
v_gene: TRBV19
CDR3nt: TGTGCCAGTAGGAATCAGCGGGAGGCTTCCTACGAGCAGTACTTC
CDR3aa: CASRNQREASYEQYF

j_gene: TRBJ1-1
abundance: -
d_gene: -
v_gene: TRBV5-4
CDR3nt: TGTGCCAGCACCCCTCTGGGGGAGATCCGTAATGAAGCTTTCTTT
CDR3aa: CASTPLGEIRNEAFF

j_gene: TRBJ2-1
abundance: -
d_gene: TRBD2
v_gene: TRBV9
CDR3nt: TGTGCCAGCAGCGTAGCTGGCGCGGGAGCCTACAATGAGCAGTTCTTC
CDR3aa: CASSVAGAGAYNEQFF

j_gene: TRBJ2-1
abundance: -
d_gene: -
v_gene: TRBV5-6
CDR3nt: TGTGCCAGCAGCTTCCGGGATGAGCAGTTCTTC
CDR3aa: CASSFRDEQFF

j_gene: TRBJ2-1
abundance: -
d_gene: -
v_gene: TRBV4-1
CDR3nt: TGCGCCAGCAGCCAAGGACTGACCTCCTACAATGAGCAGTTCTTC
CDR3aa: CASSQGLTSYNEQFF

j_gene: TRBJ2-2
abundance: -
d_gene: -
v_gene: TRBV6-1
CDR3nt: TGTGCCAGCAGTGAAGGAAGATGGTATCAGGCCGGGGAGCTGTTTTTT
CDR3aa: CASSEGRWYQAGELFF

j_gene: TRBJ1-5
abundance: once
d_gene: TRBD1
v_gene: TRBV2
CDR3nt: TGTGCCAGCAGTGACCAGGGGGCGATTAAAAATCAGCCCCAGCATTTT
CDR3aa: CASSDQGAIKNQPQHF

j_gene: TRBJ1-3
abundance: -
d_gene: TRBD1
v_gene: TRBV4-3
CDR3nt: TGCGCCAGCAGCCACACCGGGACAGGGAACTCTGGAAACACCATATATTTT
CDR3aa: CASSHTGTGNSGNTIYF

j_gene: TRBJ2-2
abundance: -
d_gene: -
v_gene: TRBV9
CDR3nt: TGTGCCAGCAGCTTACGAGGGGGGACCGGGGAGCTGTTTTTT
CDR3aa: CASSLRGGTGELFF